The clone carrying this T cell receptor beta chain was picked up a small number of times. Its specificity is not known. This sample stems from a study of identical twins. Unique molecular identifiers were in the cDNA, with template-switch universal primer binding. Using its own MiXCR run on the 5' RACE reads, TCRdb lists one record per CDR3 protein. The table lists about 920,000 distinct CDR3 sequences, roughly 12% of them singletons. This CDR3 comprises 15 residues. In germline, CDR1 is SGHRS, CDR2 YFSETQ. Trimming took off 6 bases at V and 6 bases at J, with 21 bases between the two ends. Study results and limitations: Out-of-frame sharing of TCR alpha in monozygotic twins was underestimated by models.

This sample also belongs to another study, concerning yellow fever vaccine responses in identical twins. From that report: Vaccine T cell responses of twins reportedly seemed partly convergent and partly personalized.

Sequencing input: PBMCs. The J gene is TRBJ2-5, the V gene TRBV5-1; D may be TRBD1 (6 bases). This sequence was found in a woman younger than 30 in good health. CDR3 in amino acids: CASTPPNRDRQTQYF. DNA for the CDR3: TGCGCCAGCACTCCCCCCAACAGGGATAGACAGACCCAGTACTTC.